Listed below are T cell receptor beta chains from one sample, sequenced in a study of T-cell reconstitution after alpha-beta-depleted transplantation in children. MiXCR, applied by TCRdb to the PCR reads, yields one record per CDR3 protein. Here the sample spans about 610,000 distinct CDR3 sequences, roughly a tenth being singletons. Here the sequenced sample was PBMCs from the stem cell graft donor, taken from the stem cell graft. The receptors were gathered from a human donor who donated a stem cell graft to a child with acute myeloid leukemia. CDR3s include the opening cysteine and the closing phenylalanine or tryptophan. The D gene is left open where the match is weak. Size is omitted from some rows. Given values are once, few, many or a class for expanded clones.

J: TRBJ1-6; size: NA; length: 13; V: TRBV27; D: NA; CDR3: CASSLSPNSPLHF; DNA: TGTGCCAGCAGTTTATCCCCAAATTCACCCCTCCACTTT
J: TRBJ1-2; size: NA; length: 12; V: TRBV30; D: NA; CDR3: CAWSVQIYGYTF; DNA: TGTGCCTGGAGTGTACAAATCTATGGCTACACCTTC
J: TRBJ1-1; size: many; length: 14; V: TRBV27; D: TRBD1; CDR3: CASSYDRDEAEAFF; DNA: TGTGCCAGCAGCTATGACAGGGACGAGGCTGAAGCTTTCTTT
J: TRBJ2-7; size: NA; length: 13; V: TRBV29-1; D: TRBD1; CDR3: CSVSTLQGYEQYF; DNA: TGCAGCGTAAGTACCCTACAGGGGTACGAGCAGTACTTC
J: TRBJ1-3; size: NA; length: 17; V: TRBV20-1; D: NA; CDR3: CSARGLAGPHSGNTIYF; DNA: TGCAGTGCTAGAGGGTTAGCAGGGCCCCACTCTGGAAACACCATATATTTT
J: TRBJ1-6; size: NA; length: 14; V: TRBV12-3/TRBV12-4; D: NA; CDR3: CASRAWGADSPLHF; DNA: TGTGCCAGCAGGGCTTGGGGGGCGGATTCACCCCTCCACTTT
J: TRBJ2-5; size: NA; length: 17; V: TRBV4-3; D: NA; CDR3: CASSQGGRSGLGETQYF; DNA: TGCGCCAGCAGCCAGGGAGGTCGCTCTGGGCTGGGAGAGACCCAGTACTTC
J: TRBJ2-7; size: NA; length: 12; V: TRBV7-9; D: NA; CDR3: CASADYRYEQYF; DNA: TGTGCCAGCGCAGATTACCGCTACGAGCAGTACTTC
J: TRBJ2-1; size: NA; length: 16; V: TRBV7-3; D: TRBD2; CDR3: CASSLISGSTYNEQFF; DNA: TGTGCCAGCAGCCTAATTAGCGGGAGTACCTACAATGAGCAGTTCTTC
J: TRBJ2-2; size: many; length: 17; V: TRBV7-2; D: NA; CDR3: CASSPGNRQGSTGELFF; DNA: TGTGCCAGCAGCCCAGGCAACCGCCAGGGAAGCACCGGGGAGCTGTTTTTT
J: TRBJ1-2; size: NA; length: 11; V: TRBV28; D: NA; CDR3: CASTAYYGYTF; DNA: TGTGCCAGCACGGCCTACTATGGCTACACCTTC
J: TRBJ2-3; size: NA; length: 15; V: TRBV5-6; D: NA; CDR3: CASSLPGKVTDTQYF; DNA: TGTGCCAGCAGCTTGCCAGGGAAGGTCACAGATACGCAGTATTTT
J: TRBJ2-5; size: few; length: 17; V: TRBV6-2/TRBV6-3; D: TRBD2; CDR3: CASSWGETSGRRETQYF; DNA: TGTGCCAGCAGCTGGGGGGAGACTAGCGGGAGGAGAGAGACCCAGTACTTC
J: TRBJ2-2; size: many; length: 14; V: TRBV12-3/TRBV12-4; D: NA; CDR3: CASTPSNSPAELFF; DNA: TGTGCCAGCACCCCCTCTAACTCACCGGCGGAGCTGTTTTTT
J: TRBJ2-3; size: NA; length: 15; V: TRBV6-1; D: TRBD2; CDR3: CASRVGGREIDTQYF; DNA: TGTGCCAGCAGGGTGGGCGGGAGAGAGATAGATACGCAGTATTTT
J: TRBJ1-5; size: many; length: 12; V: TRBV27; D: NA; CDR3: CASILQDQPQHF; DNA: TGTGCCAGCATTTTACAAGATCAGCCCCAGCATTTT
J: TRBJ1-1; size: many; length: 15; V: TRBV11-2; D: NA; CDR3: CASSPGGQLNTEAFF; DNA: TGTGCCAGCAGCCCCGGCGGACAGTTGAACACTGAAGCTTTCTTT
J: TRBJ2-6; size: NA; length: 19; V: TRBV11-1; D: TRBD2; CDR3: CASSSGLAGGPSGANVLTF; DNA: TGTGCCAGCAGCTCGGGACTAGCGGGAGGGCCCTCTGGGGCCAACGTCCTGACTTTC
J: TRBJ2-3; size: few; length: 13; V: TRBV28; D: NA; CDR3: CASSPTYKDTQYF; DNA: TGTGCCAGCAGCCCCACTTATAAGGATACGCAGTATTTT
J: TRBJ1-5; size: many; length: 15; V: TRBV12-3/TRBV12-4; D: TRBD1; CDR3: CASSFLGQPNQPQHF; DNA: TGTGCCAGCAGTTTCTTGGGACAGCCCAATCAGCCCCAGCATTTT
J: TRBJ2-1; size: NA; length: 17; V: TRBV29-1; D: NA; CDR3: CSVPTRFADIPYNEQFF; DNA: TGCAGCGTGCCGACTCGGTTCGCGGATATTCCCTACAATGAGCAGTTCTTC
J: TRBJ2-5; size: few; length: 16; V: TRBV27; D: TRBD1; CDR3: CASSQTGRPGQETQYF; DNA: TGTGCCAGCAGTCAGACAGGGCGGCCCGGACAAGAGACCCAGTACTTC
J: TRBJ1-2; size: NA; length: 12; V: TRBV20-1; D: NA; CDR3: CSASGGDYGYTF; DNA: TGCAGTGCTAGTGGAGGGGACTATGGCTACACCTTC
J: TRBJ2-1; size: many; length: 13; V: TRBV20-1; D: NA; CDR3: CSANREGRNEQFF; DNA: TGCAGTGCTAACAGGGAAGGTAGGAATGAGCAGTTCTTC
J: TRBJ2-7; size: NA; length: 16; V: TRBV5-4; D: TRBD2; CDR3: CASSSPTSGSGNEQYF; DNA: TGTGCCAGCAGTTCCCCGACTAGCGGGAGTGGTAACGAGCAGTACTTC
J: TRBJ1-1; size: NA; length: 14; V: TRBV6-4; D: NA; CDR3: CASSTSGEGTEAFF; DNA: TGTGCCAGCAGTACCTCAGGGGAAGGAACTGAAGCTTTCTTT
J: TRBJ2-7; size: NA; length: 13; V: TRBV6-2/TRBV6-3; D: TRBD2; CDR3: CATLLAGGIEQYF; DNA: TGTGCCACCTTACTAGCGGGAGGTATCGAGCAGTACTTC
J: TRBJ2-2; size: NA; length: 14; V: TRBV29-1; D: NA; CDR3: CSVERLENTGELFF; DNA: TGCAGCGTTGAAAGATTAGAGAACACCGGGGAGCTGTTTTTT
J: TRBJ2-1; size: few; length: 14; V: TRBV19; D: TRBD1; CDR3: CASRSGTGLYEQFF; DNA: TGTGCCAGTAGATCCGGGACAGGGCTCTATGAGCAGTTCTTC
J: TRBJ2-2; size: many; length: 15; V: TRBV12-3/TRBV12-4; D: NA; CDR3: CASFIPAGSTGELFF; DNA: TGTGCCAGCTTTATACCGGCGGGGTCCACCGGGGAGCTGTTTTTT
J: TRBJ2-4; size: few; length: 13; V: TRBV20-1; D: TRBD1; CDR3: CSYRGNPKNIQYF; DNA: TGCAGTTACAGGGGAAACCCCAAAAACATTCAGTACTTC
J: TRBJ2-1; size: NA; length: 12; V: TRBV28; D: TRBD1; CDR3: CASSRGLDEQFF; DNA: TGTGCCAGCAGTAGGGGGCTCGATGAGCAGTTCTTC
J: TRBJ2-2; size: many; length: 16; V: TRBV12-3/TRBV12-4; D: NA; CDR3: CASSFRILVAPGELFF; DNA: TGTGCCAGCAGTTTCCGGATACTAGTAGCTCCCGGGGAGCTGTTTTTT
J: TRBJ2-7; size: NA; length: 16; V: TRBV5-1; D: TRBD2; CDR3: CASSLGPGLAGYEQYF; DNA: TGCGCCAGCAGCTTGGGCCCGGGACTAGCGGGCTACGAGCAGTACTTC
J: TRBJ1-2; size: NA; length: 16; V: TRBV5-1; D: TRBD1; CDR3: CASSLEYGDSNYGYTF; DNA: TGCGCCAGCAGCTTGGAGTATGGGGACAGTAACTATGGCTACACCTTC
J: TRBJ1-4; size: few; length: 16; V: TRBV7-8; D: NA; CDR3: CASSLRGLATNEKLFF; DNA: TGTGCCAGCAGCTTAAGAGGACTTGCAACTAATGAAAAACTGTTTTTT
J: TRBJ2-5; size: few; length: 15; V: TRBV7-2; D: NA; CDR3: CASSPSSGTPETQYF; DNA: TGTGCCAGCAGCCCCTCTTCCGGGACTCCAGAGACCCAGTACTTC
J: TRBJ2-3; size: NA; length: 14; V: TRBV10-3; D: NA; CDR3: CAISVIQGTDTQYF; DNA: TGTGCCATCAGTGTAATACAGGGAACAGATACGCAGTATTTT
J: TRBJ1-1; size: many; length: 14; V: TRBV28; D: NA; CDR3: CASRGGGLNTEAFF; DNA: TGTGCCAGCAGGGGAGGGGGGTTGAACACTGAAGCTTTCTTT
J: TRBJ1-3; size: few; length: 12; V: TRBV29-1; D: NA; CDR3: CSVEDGRNTIYF; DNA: TGCAGCGTTGAAGACGGACGAAACACCATATATTTT
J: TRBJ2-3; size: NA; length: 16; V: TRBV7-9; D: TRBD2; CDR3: CASSPRLAGVPDTQYF; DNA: TGTGCCAGCAGCCCCCGACTAGCGGGAGTCCCAGATACGCAGTATTTT
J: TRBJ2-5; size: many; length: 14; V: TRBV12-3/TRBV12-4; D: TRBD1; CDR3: CASSLRQGKETQYF; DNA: TGTGCCAGCAGTTTAAGACAGGGAAAAGAGACCCAGTACTTC
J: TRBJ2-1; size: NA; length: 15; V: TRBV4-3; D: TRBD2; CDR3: CASSHTLAGGDEQFF; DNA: TGCGCCAGCAGCCATACTTTGGCGGGAGGCGATGAGCAGTTCTTC
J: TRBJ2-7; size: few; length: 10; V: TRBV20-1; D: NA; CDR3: CSARLGEQYF; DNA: TGCAGTGCTCGTTTAGGGGAGCAGTACTTC
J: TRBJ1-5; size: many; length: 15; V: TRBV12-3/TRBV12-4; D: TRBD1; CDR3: CASRSGTGGNQPQHF; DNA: TGTGCCAGCAGATCCGGGACAGGGGGGAATCAGCCCCAGCATTTT